This TCR beta chain was identified in a study of cytomegalovirus exposure and HLA in healthy donors. The PCR contained 60 Vbeta and 13 Jbeta primers. Generated by immunoSEQ multiplex PCR, the TCRdb table keeps only in-frame clones and is missing some. Among around 85,000 clones listed, nearly 80% were seen once. CDR1 is KGHSH, CDR2 LQKENI, per germline. With V trimmed by 0 bases and J by 1 base, 8 bases remained unmatched. CDR3 size: 17 residues. Sequencing was performed on PBMCs. The source is a woman between 50 and 59 years old in good health and CMV-seropositive. V and J are TRBV18 and TRBJ1-1; TRBD1 agrees at 7 bases. CDR3 DNA sequence: TGTGCCAGCTCACCACCTTCCCAGGGGGTGCCGAACACTGAAGCTTTCTTT. This codes for CASSPPSQGVPNTEAFF.